This T cell receptor beta chain originates from a study of identical twins. Comments on this clonotype: Its target is not known.

Overall study findings and caveats: Conclusions were based on cross-sectional statistical analysis, without following the same donors.

Germline lookup yields CDR1 MGHRA and CDR2 YSYEKL. Deletions cut 1 base from V and 5 bases from J, with 14 bases between. This CDR3 is built from 15 residues. TCRdb reprocessed the 5' RACE reads with MiXCR, giving one entry per CDR3 protein. The repertoire holds 500,000 to 550,000 distinct CDR3 sequences, with roughly a fifth as singletons. These data were likewise used in another study, on T cells expressing NK-cell markers.

The specimen was CD4+ T cells sorted from blood. The V call is TRBV4-1, the J call TRBJ1-1; D is perhaps TRBD1 (6 bases). This TCR was recovered from a woman younger than 30 in good health. The CDR3 sequence: CASSQVNRASTEAFF. The CDR3 nucleotides read TGCGCCAGCAGCCAAGTTAACAGGGCTTCGACTGAAGCTTTCTTT.